This T cell receptor beta chain derives from a study of cytomegalovirus exposure and HLA in healthy donors. General study findings and limits: Later analysis demonstrated an association between a missense DCLRE1C variant and TCR beta V- and J-gene trimming. In vitro work confirmed that a few CMV-associated chains recognize CMV antigens. Some TCR beta chains (roughly 150 of them) were listed as cytomegalovirus-associated.

The PCR was carried out with 60 Vbeta primers and 13 Jbeta primers. The data were produced by immunoSEQ multiplex PCR, yet TCRdb's version contains in-frame clones alone and is incomplete. This sample has 100,000 to 150,000 clones, with about 72% found just once. There are 13 residues in the CDR3. Trimming left V 5 bases short and J 6 bases short, with 10 bases between. Per germline, CDR1 SGHTA and CDR2 FQGNSA. In regard to this clone: Antigen: not known.

This chain uses TRBV7-2 with TRBJ2-2, with D tentatively TRBD1 (6 bases). The specimen was PBMCs. This sequence was found in a man aged 50-59 years in good health and CMV-seropositive. CDR3 coding DNA: TGTGCCAGCAGCCTCCGGACAGCCGGGGAGCTGTTTTTT. It translates to CASSLRTAGELFF.